This is a list of T cell receptor beta chains from one sample in a study of long-term antiretroviral therapy in people with HIV. The repertoire was sequenced with immunoSEQ multiplex PCR; TCRdb's copy has only in-frame clones and lacks some. The repertoire holds 20,000 to 25,000 clones, about four fifths seen once, with about 7.2% in the top ten. The sample in question was unsorted PBMCs, obtained 1.5 years after starting antiretroviral therapy. Receptor source: a young man with HIV. CDR3s include the opening cysteine and the closing phenylalanine or tryptophan. The order of the fields is D gene, CDR3 length, J gene, clone size, V gene, CDR3 protein, CDR3 DNA. A D gene is named only where the DNA matches it firmly. A row's size may be missing; if present it is once, few, many or a size class.

NA	14	TRBJ2-1	NA	TRBV27	CASSPGLLYNEQFF	TGTGCCAGCAGTCCGGGACTGCTGTACAATGAGCAGTTCTTC
NA	14	TRBJ1-1	NA	TRBV15	CATSRGLGYTEAFF	TGTGCCACCAGCAGAGGTTTGGGGTACACTGAAGCTTTCTTT
NA	16	TRBJ1-3	NA	TRBV10-3	CAISAGGILSGNTIYF	TGTGCCATCAGTGCTGGGGGGATTCTTAGTGGAAACACCATATATTTT
TRBD1	14	TRBJ2-7	NA	TRBV11-2	CASSADRVAYEQYF	TGTGCCAGCAGCGCCGACAGGGTTGCCTACGAGCAGTACTTC
NA	13	TRBJ2-3	NA	TRBV7-3	CASSLGGTDTQYF	TGTGCCAGCAGCTTAGGGGGGACAGATACGCAGTATTTT
TRBD2	17	TRBJ2-2	NA	TRBV9	CASSSRGASGGAGELFF	TGTGCCAGCAGCTCCAGGGGGGCTAGCGGGGGGGCCGGGGAGCTGTTTTTT
NA	13	TRBJ1-1	few	TRBV10-3	CAISDSLGTEAFF	TGTGCCATCAGTGATAGCCTGGGCACTGAAGCTTTCTTT
TRBD2	15	TRBJ2-7	NA	TRBV7-2	CASSPVLAGVYEQYF	TGTGCCAGCAGCCCTGTACTAGCGGGAGTGTACGAGCAGTACTTC
NA	15	TRBJ2-7	NA	TRBV15	CATSITPLGTYEQYF	TGTGCCACCAGCATTACTCCCCTTGGCACCTACGAGCAGTACTTC
NA	13	TRBJ2-7	NA	TRBV27	CASSRTATYEQYF	TGTGCCAGCAGCCGGACTGCAACCTACGAGCAGTACTTC
TRBD1	16	TRBJ1-5	NA	TRBV4-1	CASSRLQGAGNQPQHF	TGCGCCAGCAGCCGCCTTCAGGGGGCCGGCAATCAGCCCCAGCATTTT
NA	14	TRBJ1-1	NA	TRBV19	CASSTSWGATEAFF	TGTGCCAGTAGTACCTCTTGGGGGGCCACTGAAGCTTTCTTT
TRBD1	16	TRBJ1-1	NA	TRBV7-2	CASSTWTGGSVTEAFF	TGTGCCAGCAGCACCTGGACAGGGGGCAGCGTCACTGAAGCTTTCTTT
TRBD1	14	TRBJ1-5	once	TRBV5-1	CASKGQGENQPQHF	TGCGCCAGTAAAGGACAGGGAGAAAATCAGCCCCAGCATTTT
TRBD2	14	TRBJ2-7	NA	TRBV30	CAWSVSQGGYEQYF	TGTGCCTGGAGTGTTTCGCAGGGAGGGTACGAGCAGTACTTC
NA	14	TRBJ2-5	NA	TRBV7-6	CASSPIGELETQYF	TGTGCCAGCAGCCCGATCGGGGAGCTTGAGACCCAGTACTTC
TRBD1	20	TRBJ1-1	NA	TRBV18	CASSPVITGGAGRENTEAFF	TGTGCCAGCTCACCCGTAATTACAGGGGGCGCAGGTAGGGAGAACACTGAAGCTTTCTTT
NA	14	TRBJ1-4	NA	TRBV27	CASSRGTTNEKLFF	TGTGCCAGCAGTCGCGGGACAACTAATGAAAAACTGTTTTTT
NA	15	TRBJ2-7	NA	TRBV28	CASSPHSDSSYEQYF	TGTGCCAGCAGTCCCCATTCCGACAGCTCCTACGAGCAGTACTTC
TRBD1	14	TRBJ2-7	NA	TRBV6-5	CASSYRQGAYEQYF	TGTGCCAGCAGTTACCGACAGGGGGCCTACGAGCAGTACTTC
NA	13	TRBJ2-5	NA	TRBV5-8	CASSLRARETQYF	TGTGCCAGCAGCTTGCGGGCGCGCGAGACCCAGTACTTC
TRBD2	16	TRBJ2-5	NA	TRBV11-2	CASSPRGAGVGETQYF	TGTGCCAGCAGCCCCCGGGGAGCGGGAGTTGGAGAGACCCAGTACTTC
NA	14	TRBJ1-3	NA	TRBV5-1	CASSLVGTGNTIYF	TGCGCCAGCAGCTTGGTGGGTACTGGAAACACCATATATTTT
TRBD1	16	TRBJ2-2	NA	TRBV4-3	CASSQDGGQGTGELFF	TGCGCCAGCAGCCAAGATGGCGGACAGGGGACCGGGGAGCTGTTTTTT
TRBD1	18	TRBJ2-6	once	TRBV4-3	CASSQGQASISGANVLTF	TGCGCCAGCAGCCAGGGACAGGCTTCGATATCTGGGGCCAACGTCCTGACTTTC
NA	14	TRBJ1-1	NA	TRBV7-9	CASSLVGRASEAFF	TGTGCCAGCAGCTTAGTTGGGAGGGCGTCTGAAGCTTTCTTT
NA	13	TRBJ1-1	NA	TRBV6-1	CASSESGYTEAFF	TGTGCCAGCAGTGAGTCCGGGTACACTGAAGCTTTCTTT
NA	11	TRBJ2-2	few	TRBV30	CAWRGAGELFF	TGTGCCTGGAGAGGAGCAGGGGAGCTGTTTTTT
NA	14	TRBJ2-5	NA	TRBV5-1	CASSLPGGGETQYF	TGCGCCAGCAGCTTGCCTGGGGGTGGTGAGACCCAGTACTTC
TRBD2	16	TRBJ2-3	NA	TRBV6-6	CASSYGLAGSSDTQYF	TGTGCCAGCAGTTATGGACTAGCGGGTAGTTCAGATACGCAGTATTTT
TRBD2	15	TRBJ2-3	NA	TRBV5-1	CASSGLAGVSDTQYF	TGCGCCAGCTCGGGGCTAGCGGGAGTGTCAGATACGCAGTATTTT
NA	15	TRBJ2-3	NA	TRBV7-2	CASSLVPAGQSVASF	TGTGCCAGCAGCTTAGTGCCTGCGGGACAGTCCGTAGCAAGTTTT
NA	15	TRBJ2-5	NA	TRBV4-3	CASSRIQGVQETQYF	TGCGCCAGCAGCCGAATCCAGGGTGTACAAGAGACCCAGTACTTC
NA	15	TRBJ2-5	NA	TRBV7-2	CASSLARGSQETQYF	TGTGCCAGCAGCTTAGCGAGGGGTAGCCAAGAGACCCAGTACTTC
TRBD1	15	TRBJ2-1	once	TRBV9	CASSVEGASFNEQFF	TGTGCCAGCAGCGTAGAGGGGGCCTCTTTCAATGAGCAGTTCTTC
NA	15	TRBJ2-7	NA	TRBV19	CASRPNWGDPSEQYF	TGTGCCAGTAGACCCAACTGGGGGGACCCATCCGAGCAGTACTTC
TRBD2	15	TRBJ2-5	once	TRBV5-6	CASSPKSGGGETQYF	TGTGCCAGCAGCCCAAAGAGCGGGGGGGGAGAGACCCAGTACTTC
NA	13	TRBJ1-5	NA	TRBV7-2	CASSFSGDQPQHF	TGTGCCAGCAGCTTTTCGGGGGATCAGCCCCAGCATTTT
TRBD1	13	TRBJ1-2	NA	TRBV4-3	CASSQTGGYGYTF	TGCGCCAGCAGCCAAACAGGGGGCTATGGCTACACCTTC
NA	15	TRBJ1-6	NA	TRBV18	CASSPWSQGNSPLHF	TGTGCCAGCTCACCATGGAGCCAGGGAAATTCACCCCTCCACTTT
TRBD1	13	TRBJ2-7	NA	TRBV5-4	CASSPGTAYEQYF	TGTGCCAGCAGCCCAGGGACAGCCTACGAGCAGTACTTC
NA	14	TRBJ1-4	NA	TRBV7-9	CASSLSQGDEKLFF	TGTGCCAGCAGCTTGAGTCAGGGAGATGAAAAACTGTTTTTT
TRBD2	17	TRBJ2-7	few	TRBV19	CASSIGLGVAGAYEQYF	TGTGCCAGTAGTATAGGTCTCGGGGTAGCGGGAGCCTACGAGCAGTACTTC
NA	12	TRBJ1-6	NA	TRBV5-1	CASSLAGGTLHF	TGCGCCAGCAGCTTGGCCGGGGGGACCCTCCACTTT
NA	17	TRBJ1-5	NA	TRBV15	CATSRAPAGVGNQPQHF	TGTGCCACCAGCAGAGCCCCCGCTGGGGTAGGCAATCAGCCCCAGCATTTT
NA	13	TRBJ1-5	NA	TRBV19	CAGGAGHNQPQHF	TGTGCCGGAGGGGCAGGCCACAATCAGCCCCAGCATTTT
TRBD2	14	TRBJ2-7	NA	TRBV9	CASSVGSGVYEQYF	TGTGCCAGCAGCGTAGGGAGCGGGGTCTACGAGCAGTACTTC
NA	15	TRBJ2-7	NA	TRBV18	CASSQSGQGSGEQYF	TGTGCCAGCTCACAATCGGGGCAGGGATCAGGGGAGCAGTACTTC
NA	14	TRBJ2-2	NA	TRBV5-4	CASTGDISTGELFF	TGTGCCAGCACCGGTGACATATCGACCGGGGAGCTGTTTTTT
NA	14	TRBJ2-2	NA	TRBV6-5	CAARDLGNTGELFF	TGTGCCGCCAGGGACTTGGGAAACACCGGGGAGCTGTTTTTT
NA	12	TRBJ2-7	NA	TRBV7-2	CASSLGSGPQYF	TGTGCCAGCAGCTTAGGCAGTGGGCCGCAGTACTTC
NA	15	TRBJ1-5	few	TRBV4-2	CASSQEDSSNQPQHF	TGTGCCAGCAGCCAGGAGGACAGCAGCAATCAGCCCCAGCATTTT
NA	13	TRBJ1-4	NA	TRBV11-2	CASSLTGFEKLFF	TGTGCCAGCAGCTTGACAGGTTTTGAAAAACTGTTTTTT
NA	14	TRBJ1-1	once	TRBV5-4	CASSLPGENTEAFF	TGTGCCAGCAGCTTGCCAGGAGAGAACACTGAAGCTTTCTTT
NA	13	TRBJ1-2	NA	TRBV6-1	CASRRTRRWGYTF	TGTGCCAGCAGGCGGACCCGAAGATGGGGCTACACCTTC
TRBD1	17	TRBJ2-5	NA	TRBV4-3	CASSQEVWDRGRETQYF	TGCGCCAGCAGCCAAGAAGTTTGGGACAGGGGGCGGGAGACCCAGTACTTC
TRBD1	14	TRBJ2-1	NA	TRBV18	CASSPGQGDNEQFF	TGTGCCAGCTCACCCGGACAGGGGGACAATGAGCAGTTCTTC
TRBD1	13	TRBJ1-1	NA	TRBV10-3	CAISADRDTEAFF	TGTGCCATCAGCGCCGACAGGGACACTGAAGCTTTCTTT
NA	15	TRBJ2-1	NA	TRBV6-6	CASSSIWTDDNEQFF	TGTGCCAGCAGTTCTATTTGGACAGATGACAATGAGCAGTTCTTC
NA	14	TRBJ1-4	NA	TRBV18	CASSPRVDNEKLFF	TGTGCCAGCTCACCACGAGTTGATAATGAAAAACTGTTTTTT